This TCR beta chain was recovered during a study of blood T cell repertoires in COVID-19. This table comes from immunoSEQ multiplex PCR, and its TCRdb copy is limited to in-frame clones, with some not included. The sample has about 16,000 clones, roughly 90% seen once. The receptor's source is a human donor in a cohort sampled during active COVID-19. The specimen sequenced was peripheral blood.

The chain's CDR3 is CASRRAGGTDTQYF. The CDR3 DNA is TGTGCCAGCAGACGGGCAGGGGGCACAGATACGCAGTATTTT. The rearrangement links TRBV5-4 to TRBJ2-3; TRBD1 is a possible D gene (6 bases). The germline V gene encodes CDR1 SGHNT and CDR2 YYREEE (reference sequence). The CDR3 runs 14 residues. V shed 5 bases and J shed 1 base, with 11 bases lying between them.